These 26 T cell receptor beta chains share one sample of origin, sequenced in a study of cytomegalovirus exposure and HLA in healthy donors. The study ran its PCR with 60 Vbeta and 13 Jbeta primers. TCRdb keeps only in-frame clones here, not all; method: immunoSEQ multiplex PCR. The ten most abundant clones cover about 1% of a sample with 200,000 to 250,000 clones. Sample: PBMCs. The receptors derive from a woman aged 25-40 years in good health and CMV-seropositive.

The V gene is TRBV19, the J gene TRBJ2-7, with TRBD1 identical over 9 bases. The CDR3 has 15 amino acids. CDR1 is LNHDA, CDR2 SQIVND, per germline (reference sequence). V lost 5 bases, J lost 1 base, and 6 bases stayed unmatched. The CDR3 bases are TGTGCCAGTAGTGCCTCGGGACAGGGTTCCTACGAGCAGTACTTC. Its translation: CASSASGQGSYEQYF.

The rearrangement joins TRBV28 to TRBJ1-5; 9 bases match TRBD1. The CDR3 covers 15 residues. V shed 6 bases and J 4 bases; nucleotides not matched to a gene: 7. Germline CDR1 is MDHEN and CDR2 is SYDVKM. CDR3 loop: CASRSDRGVNQPQHF. CDR3 sequence (DNA): TGTGCCAGCAGATCCGACAGGGGGGTAAATCAGCCCCAGCATTTT.

This chain joins TRBV7-9 and TRBJ1-3; 9 bases line up with TRBD1. Trimming cost V 8 bases and J 9 bases; bases outside gene matches: 8. Germline assignment: CDR1 SEHNR and CDR2 FQNEAQ (reference sequence). This CDR3 is 13 amino acids long. CDR3 protein: CASRWTGVGTIYF. The CDR3 nucleotides are TGTGCCAGCCGCTGGACAGGGGTTGGCACCATATATTTT.

With regard to this clone: Other DNA sequences in the same sample also yield this CDR3. The chain couples TRBV14 to TRBJ1-5, with D possibly matching TRBD1 (5 bases). CDR1 and CDR2 (germline): SGHDN, FVKESK. The CDR3 totals 13 residues. Trimming shortened V by 1 base and J by 4 bases, and 5 bases separated the two germline ends. For the CDR3, the DNA is TGTGCCAGCAGCCAAGCAGGGAATCAGCCCCAGCATTTT. Translation gives CASSQAGNQPQHF.

The J gene is TRBJ1-1, the V gene TRBV5-4, with 9 bases identical to TRBD1. Germline V gene data show CDR1 as SGHNT and CDR2 as YYREEE (reference sequence). J was trimmed by 4 bases and V by 4 bases; bases with no gene match: 5. The CDR3 is 14 residues long. The CDR3, as DNA: TGTGCCAGCAGCCCGGGACAGGGCGTCACTGAAGCTTTCTTT. Translated: CASSPGQGVTEAFF.

The chain combines TRBV7-8 with TRBJ1-2; 7 bases line up with TRBD1. This CDR3 spans 14 amino acids. V lost 3 bases to trimming and J lost 4 bases; unmatched junction nucleotides: 5. Germline lookup yields CDR1 SGHVS and CDR2 FQNEAQ. CDR3 DNA sequence: TGTGCCAGCAGCTTTACAGGGGTTCCCTATGGCTACACCTTC. Amino acids: CASSFTGVPYGYTF. The full variable domain, completed using reference TRBV7-8 and TRBJ1-2, is GAGVSQSPRYKVAKRGQDVALRCDPISGHVSLFWYQQALGQGPEFLTYFQNEAQLDKSGLPSDRFFAERPEGSVSTLKIQRTQQEDSAVYLCASSFTGVPYGYTFGSGTRLTVV.

The rearrangement uses TRBV28 and TRBJ2-1; 7 nucleotides align to TRBD1. The V gene's germline CDR1 is MDHEN and CDR2 SYDVKM. This CDR3 has 14 amino acids. The ends lost 4 bases at V and 3 bases at J; junction bases unmatched: 3. This chain's CDR3 is CASSSGTDYNEQFF. In DNA form, the CDR3 reads TGTGCCAGCAGTTCCGGGACAGACTACAATGAGCAGTTCTTC.

The rearrangement uses TRBV2 and TRBJ2-7; the match to TRBD2 covers 10 bases. The junction had 6 bases not matched to a gene; V was cut back by 10 bases and J by 3 bases. Germline-derived CDR1 and CDR2 are SNHLY and FYNNEI. The CDR3 has 13 residues. The CDR3 region has the DNA TGTGCCATCTTAAGCGGGAGGGGCTACGAGCAGTACTTC. Amino acids: CAILSGRGYEQYF.

The chain carries TRBV2 and TRBJ2-5, with 9 bases matching TRBD1. The end of the DNA is better explained by TRBJ2-7, so the J call may be wrong. This CDR3 has 14 amino acids. Germline lookup yields CDR1 SNHLY and CDR2 FYNNEI. CDR3 in DNA: TGTGCCAGCAGAGGGGGACAGGGATCGTACGAGCAGTACTTC. It yields the protein CASRGGQGSYEQYF.

V gene TRBV5-1 combines with J gene TRBJ2-3; 9 nucleotides match TRBD2. The CDR3 has 16 amino acids. Germline V gives CDR1 SGHRS, CDR2 YFSETQ. J gave up 5 bases and V 5 bases, and 12 bases lay outside the gene matches. The CDR3 nucleotides read TGCGCCAGCAGTTCGGGGCGGGGGGGCCTTGGAGATACGCAGTATTTT. Its protein is CASSSGRGGLGDTQYF.

The V call is TRBV5-1, the J call TRBJ2-5; 9 bases agree with TRBD1. The CDR3 loop spans 15 amino acids. With 1 base clipped from V and 3 bases from J, the junction kept 4 bases outside the gene matches. Germline V gene data show CDR1 as SGHRS and CDR2 as YFSETQ. CDR3 DNA sequence: TGCGCCAGCAGCTTGTTTACAGGGGGCGAAGAGACCCAGTACTTC. Encoded protein: CASSLFTGGEETQYF.

J is TRBJ2-6 and V is TRBV19, with TRBD2 identical over 12 bases. With 1 base clipped from V and 2 bases from J, the junction kept 3 bases outside the gene matches. Germline-derived CDR1 and CDR2 are LNHDA and SQIVND (reference sequence). The CDR3 extends over 18 amino acids. This CDR3 reads CASSIVASGGAGANVLTF. CDR3 DNA sequence: TGTGCCAGTAGTATAGTAGCTAGCGGGGGGGCTGGGGCCAACGTCCTGACTTTC.

The rearrangement uses TRBV29-1 and TRBJ1-1; D call uncertain. Germline V CDR1 and CDR2: SQVTM, ANQGSEA. V lost 5 bases, J lost 11 bases, and 9 bases lay in between. The CDR3 is 9 residues long. The CDR3 region is CSVSDGAFF. The CDR3 nucleotides read TGCAGCGTTTCCGACGGGGCTTTCTTT.

V usage is TRBV6-1 and J usage is TRBJ1-3; D is ambiguous. The CDR3 contains 11 residues. Germline V gene data show CDR1 as MNHNS and CDR2 as SASEGT. The V and J ends lost 5 bases and 3 bases respectively, with 2 bases between them. The chain's CDR3 is CASSYGNTIYF. CDR3 in DNA: TGTGCCAGCAGTTATGGAAACACCATATATTTT.

The rearrangement links TRBV27 to TRBJ2-5; no firm D call. V lost 5 bases and J lost 5, with 24 bases in between. This CDR3 region has 17 residues. Germline CDR1 reads MNHEY; CDR2 reads SMNVEV (reference sequence). For the CDR3, the DNA is TGTGCCAGCAGTCCACCTCTTGGAGCGCCCGGTTACGAGACCCAGTACTTC. It is translated as CASSPPLGAPGYETQYF.

The chain joins TRBV7-8 to TRBJ2-1, with 13 bases identical to TRBD2. V was clipped by 5 bases and J by 3 bases; unmatched bases: 4. CDR1 is SGHVS, CDR2 FQNEAQ, per germline. The CDR3 totals 16 residues. The CDR3 loop is CASSRLAGGLYNEQFF. CDR3 in DNA: TGTGCCAGCAGCAGACTAGCGGGGGGTCTCTACAATGAGCAGTTCTTC.

CDR3 region: CASSQDRDRGLSYGYTF. As DNA, the CDR3 is TGCGCCAGCAGCCAAGACCGCGACAGGGGACTTAGCTATGGCTACACCTTC. J is TRBJ1-2 and V is TRBV4-3; 8 positions agree with TRBD1. The germline V gene has CDR1 LGHNA and CDR2 YSLEER. V was pared by 0 bases and J by 4 bases, with 10 bases of the junction left unmatched. The CDR3 consists of 17 residues.

The V and J genes are TRBV10-1 and TRBJ2-5, with 10 positions matching TRBD1. Per germline, CDR1 WNHNN and CDR2 SYGVQD (reference sequence). V gave up 5 bases and J gave up 5 bases; unmatched junction bases: 2. The CDR3 is 13 residues long. The CDR3 spells CASSRQGAETQYF. The DNA of the CDR3 is TGCGCCAGCAGTCGACAGGGGGCTGAGACCCAGTACTTC.

The chain joins TRBV10-3 to TRBJ2-5; the D gene is possibly TRBD2 (7 bases). Germline CDR1 reads ENHRY; CDR2 reads SYGVKD. Between the trimmed V and J ends, which lost 11 bases and 4 bases, there was a span of 11 bases. The CDR3 is 11 residues long. CDR3 region: CAARGAETQYF. In DNA, the CDR3 is TGTGCCGCCCGGGGGGCAGAGACCCAGTACTTC.

In nucleotides, the CDR3 is TGTGCCAGCAGCCCGACGGGACAGTATGGCTACACCTTC. It specifies CASSPTGQYGYTF. The chain carries TRBV14 and TRBJ1-2; 7 bases are shared with TRBD1. V was pared by 4 bases and J by 5 bases, with 4 bases of the junction left unmatched. The CDR3 consists of 13 residues. Germline CDR1 SGHDN, CDR2 FVKESK.

This chain links TRBV4-1 with TRBJ2-7; D is ambiguous. Germline CDR1 is MGHRA and CDR2 is YSYEKL. Trimming left V 0 bases short and J 2 bases short, with 8 bases between. This CDR3 spans 14 amino acids. The CDR3 protein is CASSQEVSAYEQYF. The CDR3 DNA reads as TGCGCCAGCAGCCAAGAAGTGAGCGCCTACGAGCAGTACTTC.

This sequence joins TRBV13 and TRBJ1-1, with no clear D. CDR3 length equals 12 residues. V was shortened by 2 bases and J by 3 bases, with 4 bases between the two germline ends. Germline values: CDR1 PRHDT, CDR2 FYEKMQ (reference sequence). CDR3 DNA sequence: TGTGCCAGCAGCTTAATAGACACTGAAGCTTTCTTT. Translated, it gives CASSLIDTEAFF.

The V and J genes are TRBV5-1 and TRBJ2-7; tentatively, D is TRBD1 (5 bases). Germline CDR1 is SGHRS and CDR2 is YFSETQ. This CDR3 contains 13 residues. Trimming shortened V by 4 bases and J by 2 bases, and 10 bases separated the two germline ends. DNA for the CDR3: TGCGCCAGCAGCGTCTCAGGGACCTACGAGCAGTACTTC. This translates into CASSVSGTYEQYF.

The chain is built from TRBV5-6 and TRBJ1-2; no clear D. This CDR3 region has 12 residues. V lost 2 bases and J lost 3, with 5 bases in between. Germline V lookup: CDR1 SGHDT, CDR2 YYEEEE. The CDR3 spells CASSLRDYGYTF. DNA for the CDR3: TGTGCCAGCAGCTTACGGGACTATGGCTACACCTTC.

The gene calls are TRBV18 and TRBJ1-3; 9 bases match TRBD1. V was pared by 3 bases and J by 1 base, with 1 base of the junction left unmatched. Germline CDR1 and CDR2: KGHSH and LQKENI. The CDR3 has 15 residues. The CDR3: CASSPGQGSGNTIYF. CDR3 DNA sequence: TGTGCCAGCTCACCGGGACAGGGATCTGGAAACACCATATATTTT. Based on the CDR3 plus reference TRBV18 and TRBJ1-3, the full variable domain is NAGVMQNPRHLVRRRGQEARLRCSPMKGHSHVYWYRQLPEEGLKFMVYLQKENIIDESGMPKERFSAEFPKEGPSILRIQQVVRGDSAAYFCASSPGQGSGNTIYFGEGSWLTVV.

This chain connects TRBV5-1 to TRBJ1-2, with D hard to call. The CDR3 contains 13 residues. V lost 0 bases to trimming and J lost 2 bases, with 5 bases between them. Germline V gene lookup returns CDR1 SGHRS and CDR2 YFSETQ. CDR3 region: CASSLERNYGYTF. The CDR3 bases are TGCGCCAGCAGCTTGGAACGGAACTATGGCTACACCTTC.